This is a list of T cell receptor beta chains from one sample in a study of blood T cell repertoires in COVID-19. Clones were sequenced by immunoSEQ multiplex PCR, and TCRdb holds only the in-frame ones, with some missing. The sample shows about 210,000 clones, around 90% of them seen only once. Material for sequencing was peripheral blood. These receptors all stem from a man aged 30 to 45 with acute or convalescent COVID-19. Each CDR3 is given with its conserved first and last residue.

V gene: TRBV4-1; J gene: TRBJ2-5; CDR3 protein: CASSLSERGGQETQYF
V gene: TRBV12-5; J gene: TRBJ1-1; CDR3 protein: CASGLLREGAFF
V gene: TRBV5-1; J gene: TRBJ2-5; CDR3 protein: CASSLQETQYF
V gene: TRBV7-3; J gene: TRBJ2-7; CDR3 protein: CASSPTDRNYEQYF
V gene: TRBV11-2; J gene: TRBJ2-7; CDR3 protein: CASNTGGRSYEQYF
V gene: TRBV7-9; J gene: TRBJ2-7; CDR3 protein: CASSLGQGIHEQYF
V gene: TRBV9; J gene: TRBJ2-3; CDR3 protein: CASSVGGTGTTDTQYF
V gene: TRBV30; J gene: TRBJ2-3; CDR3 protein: CAWAPGTDTQYF
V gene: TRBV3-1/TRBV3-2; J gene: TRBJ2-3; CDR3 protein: CASSPQIAGGYGDTQYF
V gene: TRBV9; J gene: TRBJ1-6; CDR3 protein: CASSSNEGSPLHF
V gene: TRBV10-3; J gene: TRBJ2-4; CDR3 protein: CAIRLAGGLLSVPDLAKNIQYF
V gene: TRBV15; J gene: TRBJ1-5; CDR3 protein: CATSRDRVNQPQHF
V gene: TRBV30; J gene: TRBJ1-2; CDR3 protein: CAWNWGQIPYGYTF
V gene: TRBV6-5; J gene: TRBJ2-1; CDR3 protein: CASSIFGQGNEQFF
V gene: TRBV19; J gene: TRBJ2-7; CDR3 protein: CASSSGTGVSVQYF
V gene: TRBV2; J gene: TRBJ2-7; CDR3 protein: CASTTARKREKQYF
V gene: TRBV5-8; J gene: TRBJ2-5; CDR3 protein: CASSWLSGLEETQYF
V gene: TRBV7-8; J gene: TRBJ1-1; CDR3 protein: CASSLKTGMNTEAFF
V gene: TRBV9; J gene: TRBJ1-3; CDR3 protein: CASSADTHSGNTIYF
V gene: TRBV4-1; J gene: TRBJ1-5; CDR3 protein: CASSQEGVSNQPQHF
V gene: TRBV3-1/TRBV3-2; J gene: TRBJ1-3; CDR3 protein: CASSHYYSGNTIYF
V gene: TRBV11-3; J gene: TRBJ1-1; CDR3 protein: CASSLTGSLSSEAFF
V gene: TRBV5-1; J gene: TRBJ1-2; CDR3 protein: CASSLLTGDYGYTF
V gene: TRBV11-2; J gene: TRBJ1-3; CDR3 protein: CASSLTGARDRGSGNTIYF